The source of this T cell receptor (beta chain) is a study of cytomegalovirus exposure and HLA in healthy donors. The wider study: Unique TCRs from HLA-typed donors, around 93 million of them, were held in an early data release. Study-wide results and caveats: Some TCR beta chains (164 of them) were listed as cytomegalovirus-associated. Later analysis showed TCR association rates varying by HLA locus, highest for DRB1 and lowest for HLA-C.

The PCR made use of 60 Vbeta and 13 Jbeta primers. Original processing methods: In a later analysis, 80 million or so unique TCR beta chains included roughly 11 million shared by two or more donors. Assay used: immunoSEQ multiplex PCR; TCRdb lists only in-frame clones, some missing. V and J calls and clone size are as listed in that table; D and trimming were resolved from the DNA. The sample's table shows about 77,000 clones. The J segment lost 1 base and the V segment lost 1 base, leaving 7 bases of the junction unmatched. The CDR3 is 20 amino acids. Germline loops: CDR1 LGHNA, CDR2 YNFKEQ. A note on this clone: No antigen is known for it.

This rearrangement joins TRBV4-2 to TRBJ2-2; TRBD2 matches 15 bases. The source of this sequence is a man in his fifties or sixties in good health and CMV-seropositive. The sample taken for sequencing was PBMCs. Written as DNA, the CDR3 is TGTGCCAGCAGCCAAGGGGTCCAGGGACTAGCGGGGGGGAACACCGGGGAGCTGTTTTTT. As protein: CASSQGVQGLAGGNTGELFF.